This T cell receptor beta chain was sequenced for a study of STAT3 mutations in large granular lymphocyte leukemia. At the level of the study: Canonical activating STAT3 mutations were detected in roughly half of the longitudinally sequenced T-LGLL patients. Overall study findings and caveats: Every T-LGLL patient had at least one immunodominant TCRbeta clonotype. After therapy, about 30% of the 18 patients switched clonotypes, all new clones STAT3 wild type. Samples missed the first appearance of the clone. Some patients had persisting codominant clonotypes that could mask small clones.

Notes on this clone: Its specificity is unknown.

Method: immunoSEQ multiplex PCR; TCRdb's copy keeps in-frame clones and lacks some. Of under 25,000 clones in the sample, about 90% were seen once. CDR1 is PRHDT and CDR2 is FYEKMQ in the germline V gene (reference sequence). V lost 0 bases and J lost 5, with 10 bases in between. This CDR3 contains 15 residues. Material for sequencing was peripheral blood mononuclear cells. The rearrangement uses TRBV13 and TRBJ1-4, with TRBD1 as a possible D gene (5 bases). The sequence derives from a man between 60 and 75 years old with T-cell large granular lymphocyte leukemia. Some clones in this sample may be carry-over from other donors' samples. The DNA for the CDR3 is TGTGCCAGCAGCTTAGGGGTAGGGGAGAATGAAAAACTGTTTTTT. As protein: CASSLGVGENEKLFF.